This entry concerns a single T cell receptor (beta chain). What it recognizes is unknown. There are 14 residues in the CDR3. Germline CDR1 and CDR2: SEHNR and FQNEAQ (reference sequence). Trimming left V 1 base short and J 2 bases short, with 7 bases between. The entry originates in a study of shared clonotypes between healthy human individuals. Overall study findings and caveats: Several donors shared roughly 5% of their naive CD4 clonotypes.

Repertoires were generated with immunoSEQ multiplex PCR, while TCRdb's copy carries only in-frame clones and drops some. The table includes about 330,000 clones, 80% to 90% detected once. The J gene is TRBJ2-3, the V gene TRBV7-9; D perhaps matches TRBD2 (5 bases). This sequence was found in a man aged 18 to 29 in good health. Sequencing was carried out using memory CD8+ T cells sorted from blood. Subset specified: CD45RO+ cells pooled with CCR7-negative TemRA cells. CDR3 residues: CASSLGRPTDTQYF. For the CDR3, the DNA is TGTGCCAGCAGCTTAGGGAGGCCCACAGATACGCAGTATTTT.